This TCR beta chain was observed in a study of shared clonotypes between healthy human individuals. Whole-study results and caveats: In contrast to clonotypes shared by all four donors, non-shared clonotypes had lower generation probabilities. Four donors shared approximately 5% of their naive CD4 clonotypes.

Negatively enriched CD4+ T cells were divided by CD45RA into naive and memory. Comments on this clone: Its cognate antigen is unknown.

Sequencing used immunoSEQ multiplex PCR; TCRdb keeps in-frame clones, though not all of them. The profile shows over 150,000 clones, about 68% of them singletons. Per germline, CDR1 LGHNT and CDR2 FRNRAP. CDR3 length equals 18 residues. Trimming took 3 bases from V and 0 from J, leaving 18 bases between them. This chain connects TRBV12-5 to TRBJ2-1, with a tentative D call TRBD2 (6 bases). Specimen: memory CD4+ T cells sorted from blood. Sample subset: CD45RA-negative fraction. This receptor was identified in a man aged 25-40 years in good health. As DNA, the CDR3 is TGTGCTAGTGGTTTCTTTGTAGGGACTGGAAGCTCCTACAATGAGCAGTTCTTC. It codes for CASGFFVGTGSSYNEQFF.